Described below is a single T cell receptor beta chain sequence and its context. The assay was immunoSEQ multiplex PCR, and TCRdb's table has in-frame clones only and misses some. Altogether some 400,000 clones are present, around 91% being singletons, with the ten largest covering around 7%. The data are from a study of blood T cell repertoires in COVID-19. Germline CDR1 is MGHDK and CDR2 is SYGVNS. The CDR3 extends over 13 amino acids. V was clipped by 4 bases and J by 6 bases, with 10 bases between them. The receptor was isolated from a man between 18 and 29 years old with active or convalescent COVID-19. V usage is TRBV25-1 and J usage is TRBJ1-5; tentative D call: TRBD1 (5 bases). The sample consisted of peripheral blood. The CDR3 spells CASSGGGTQPQHF. The CDR3, as DNA: TGTGCCAGCAGTGGGGGAGGGACTCAGCCCCAGCATTTT.